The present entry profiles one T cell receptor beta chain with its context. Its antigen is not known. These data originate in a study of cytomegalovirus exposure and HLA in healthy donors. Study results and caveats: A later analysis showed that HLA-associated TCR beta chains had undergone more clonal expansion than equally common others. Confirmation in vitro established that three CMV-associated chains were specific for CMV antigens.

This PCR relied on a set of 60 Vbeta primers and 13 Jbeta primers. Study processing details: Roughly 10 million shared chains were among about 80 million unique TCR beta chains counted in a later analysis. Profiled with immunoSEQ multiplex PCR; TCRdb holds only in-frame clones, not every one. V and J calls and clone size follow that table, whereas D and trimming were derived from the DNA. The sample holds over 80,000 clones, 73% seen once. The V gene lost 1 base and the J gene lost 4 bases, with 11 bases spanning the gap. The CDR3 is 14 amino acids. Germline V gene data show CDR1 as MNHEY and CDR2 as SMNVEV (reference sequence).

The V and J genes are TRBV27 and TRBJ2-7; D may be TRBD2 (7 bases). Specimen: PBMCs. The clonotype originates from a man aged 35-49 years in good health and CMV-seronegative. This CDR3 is CASSLFAGAYEQYF. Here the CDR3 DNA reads TGTGCCAGCAGTTTATTCGCGGGGGCGTACGAGCAGTACTTC.